One and the same sample provided the 22 T cell receptor beta chains below, sequenced in a study of T cells in Graves' hyperthyroidism and ophthalmopathy. RNA transcripts yielded amplified TCR beta CDR3 regions. The TCR CDR3 was amplified in a first-round RT-PCR using the HTBI primer set. Each CDR3 protein gets one entry after TCRdb re-called the multiplex PCR reads with MiXCR. The sample lists fewer than 650,000 distinct CDR3 sequences, 13% to 15% occurring once. Sequencing was performed on blood. The receptors stem from a woman younger than 35 with Graves' ophthalmopathy.

The chain joins TRBV5-1 to TRBJ2-6, with TRBD1 matching 9 bases. The CDR3 length is 19 residues. Unmatched junction bases numbered 11, after V lost 2 bases and J lost 2 bases. Germline V gene lookup returns CDR1 SGHRS and CDR2 YFSETQ. The CDR3: CASSFYRGPRGPGANVLTF. The DNA of the CDR3 is TGCGCCAGCAGCTTTTACAGGGGGCCTCGAGGTCCTGGGGCCAACGTCCTGACTTTC.

This clonotype was observed once. CDR3 nucleotides: TGTGCCAGTAGTATACGGCAGGGGCCCGGGGGCAATGAGCAGTTCTTC. Translated: CASSIRQGPGGNEQFF. The V gene is TRBV19, the J gene TRBJ2-1; D tentatively reads TRBD1 or TRBD2 (6 bases each). With 2 bases removed from V and 6 bases from J, the gap between germline ends came to 17 bases. CDR1 and CDR2 from the germline V gene are LNHDA and SQIVND (reference sequence). This CDR3 has 16 amino acids.

This clonotype has more than one count but fewer than ten. This chain connects TRBV28 to TRBJ1-4, with 7 bases lining up with TRBD1. The CDR3 spans 15 residues. CDR1 MDHEN and CDR2 SYDVKM come from the germline V gene. V dropped 8 bases and J dropped 2; count of bases not matched to a gene: 8. The CDR3 protein is CASGKGGATNEKLFF. The CDR3 nucleotides read TGTGCCAGCGGTAAAGGGGGCGCGACTAATGAAAAACTGTTTTTT.

The rearrangement uses TRBV9 and TRBJ2-5; weak D call: TRBD1 (5 bases). This CDR3 contains 16 residues. Deletions cut 0 bases from V and 5 bases from J, with 17 bases between. CDR1 is SGDLS, CDR2 YYNGEE, per germline. The CDR3 loop reads CASSVGGSSSFETQYF. CDR3 in DNA: TGTGCCAGCAGCGTAGGGGGCTCTTCGAGTTTCGAGACCCAGTACTTC.

This clonotype has ten or more counts. V is TRBV27 and J is TRBJ1-5; D remains unclear. The length of the CDR3 is 15 residues. Germline CDR1 MNHEY, CDR2 SMNVEV (reference sequence). The V gene lost 6 bases and the J gene lost 0 bases, with 12 bases spanning the gap. In nucleotides, the CDR3 is TGTGCCAGCAGCCCATCCCCCCCTAGCAATCAGCCCCAGCATTTT. Translating it yields CASSPSPPSNQPQHF.

This clonotype was detected many times. The chain combines TRBV7-3 with TRBJ1-1; 8 bases fit TRBD1. Per the germline V gene, CDR1 is SGHTA and CDR2 is FQGTGA. This CDR3 contains 14 residues. The trim removed 4 bases at V and 4 bases at J, leaving 5 bases unmatched. CDR3 nucleotides: TGTGCCAGCAGCTCCGGACAGGGTACCACTGAAGCTTTCTTT. It codes for CASSSGQGTTEAFF.

This clonotype came up many times. The CDR3: CSASLGEQFF. The CDR3 DNA reads TGCAGTGCTAGTCTGGGGGAGCAGTTCTTC. The chain couples TRBV20-1 to TRBJ2-1; the D is unclear. CDR1 and CDR2 (germline): DFQATT, SNEGSKA (reference sequence). The CDR3 has 10 residues. The V end lost 3 bases, the J end lost 10 bases, and 7 bases lay between the germline ends.

Note on this clonotype: A read error is possible here, since a much larger clone lies one base away. V gene TRBV13 combines with J gene TRBJ2-3, with 8 bases that match TRBD2. Germline values: CDR1 PRHDT, CDR2 FYEKMQ (reference sequence). After removal of 5 bases from V and 5 bases from J, the junction contained 12 bases not matched to a gene. This CDR3 region has 16 residues. The CDR3 is CASSVAGGLAGDTQYF. The CDR3 nucleotides are TGTGCCAGCAGCGTAGCAGGTGGGCTAGCGGGAGATACGCAGTATTTT.

This clonotype was observed many times. The chain recombines TRBV30 with TRBJ2-5; unclear D gene. Looked up from germline, CDR1 is GTSNPN and CDR2 is SVGIG (reference sequence). The V and J ends lost 0 bases and 5 bases respectively, with 10 bases between them. CDR3 size: 13 residues. The CDR3 reads CAWSVQVGETQYF. In nucleotides, the CDR3 is TGTGCCTGGAGTGTACAAGTTGGGGAGACCCAGTACTTC. Full variable domain (outside the CDR3, taken from reference TRBV30 and TRBJ2-5): SQTIHQWPATLVQPVGSPLSLECTVEGTSNPNLYWYRQAAGRGLQLLFYSVGIGQISSEVPQNLSASRPQDRQFILSSKKLLLSDSGFYLCAWSVQVGETQYFGPGTRLLVL.

This clonotype has at least ten counts. The chain has TRBV11-1 and TRBJ2-7, with 10 bases that match TRBD1. Germline V lookup: CDR1 SGHAT, CDR2 FQDESV (reference sequence). CDR3 length: 16 residues. With V trimmed by 5 bases and J by 6 bases, 13 bases remained unmatched. The chain's CDR3 is CASSVGLPGQGSEQYF. CDR3 DNA sequence: TGTGCCAGCAGCGTTGGGCTACCGGGACAGGGGAGCGAGCAGTACTTC.

The rearrangement links TRBV27 to TRBJ2-1; TRBD2 matches 15 bases. The CDR3 is made up of 14 amino acids. The germline V gene has CDR1 MNHEY and CDR2 SMNVEV (reference sequence). V was clipped by 10 bases and J by 5 bases; unmatched bases: 3. This CDR3 is CATGLAGGNNEQFF. The CDR3 bases are TGTGCCACAGGACTAGCGGGAGGGAACAATGAGCAGTTCTTC.

This clonotype was observed a handful of times. The rearrangement uses TRBV20-1 and TRBJ2-1; 16 bases are a match to TRBD2. Trimming took 2 bases from V and 2 from J; bases not matched to a gene: 6. Germline V CDR1 and CDR2: DFQATT, SNEGSKA (reference sequence). The CDR3 totals 18 residues. The CDR3 reads CSARSGLAGGPTYNEQFF. For the CDR3, the DNA is TGCAGTGCTAGATCGGGACTAGCGGGAGGGCCCACCTACAATGAGCAGTTCTTC.

This clonotype was observed at least ten times. The chain uses TRBV12-3 or TRBV12-4 and TRBJ1-1, with a possible D match to TRBD1 (5 bases). The CDR3 consists of 15 residues. Trimming shortened V by 7 bases and J by 11 bases, and 26 bases separated the two germline ends. The CDR3 region has the DNA TGTGCCAGCACCTCGGCGTCGGGGCACCCCGAGGTGGCTTTCTTT. Protein sequence: CASTSASGHPEVAFF.

J is TRBJ2-3 and V is TRBV19; TRBD2 agrees at 15 bases. V was pared by 5 bases and J by 5 bases, with 5 bases of the junction left unmatched. Germline V lookup: CDR1 LNHDA, CDR2 SQIVND (reference sequence). The CDR3 length is 16 residues. CDR3 in DNA: TGTGCCAGTAGTGAGTCGGGACTAGCGGGAGGAGATACGCAGTATTTT. The encoded protein is CASSESGLAGGDTQYF. Supplemented by reference TRBV19 and TRBJ2-3, the full variable domain reads DGGITQSPKYLFRKEGQNVTLSCEQNLNHDAMYWYRQDPGQGLRLIYYSQIVNDFQKGDIAEGYSVSREKKESFPLTVTSAQKNPTAFYLCASSESGLAGGDTQYFGPGTRLTVL.

This clonotype came up once. The rearrangement joins TRBV27 to TRBJ1-2; D ambiguous. Per the germline V gene, CDR1 is MNHEY and CDR2 is SMNVEV (reference sequence). V was cut by 4 bases and J by 8 bases, with 14 bases left in between. The CDR3 runs 13 residues. This CDR3 reads CASSSGSAWGYTF. In DNA form, the CDR3 reads TGTGCCAGCAGTTCTGGCAGCGCCTGGGGCTACACCTTC.

This clonotype was seen repeatedly, ten times or more. The rearrangement joins TRBV20-1 to TRBJ2-1; D gene unclear. V shed 2 bases and J shed 4 bases, with 15 bases lying between them. The CDR3 has 15 amino acids. Germline CDR1 is DFQATT and CDR2 is SNEGSKA (reference sequence). In nucleotides, the CDR3 is TGCAGTGCTAGATTAGACCCACAGATATACAATGAGCAGTTCTTC. It yields the protein CSARLDPQIYNEQFF.

A remark on this clonotype: The junction differs from germline at one of its ends, possibly a read error. The J gene is TRBJ2-3, the V gene TRBV11-2, with a tentative D call TRBD2 (7 bases). This CDR3 is 14 amino acids long. Germline CDR1 is SGHAT and CDR2 is FQNNGV. The CDR3, as DNA: TGTGCCAGCAGGTTAGGGGGGGGAGTGGATACGCAGTATTTT. Translation gives CASRLGGGVDTQYF.

This clonotype was seen repeatedly, ten times or more. The gene calls are TRBV11-3 and TRBJ2-1, with TRBD2 matching 8 bases. J was trimmed by 6 bases and V by 3 bases; bases with no gene match: 4. Germline lookup yields CDR1 SGHNT and CDR2 YENEEA. The CDR3 is made up of 14 amino acids. The CDR3 is CASSLAGGSNEQFF. The CDR3 nucleotides read TGTGCCAGCAGCTTGGCGGGAGGCTCCAATGAGCAGTTCTTC. Full variable domain (rest looked up from reference TRBV11-3 and TRBJ2-1): EAGVVQSPRYKIIEKKQPVAFWCNPISGHNTLYWYLQNLGQGPELLIRYENEEAVDDSQLPKDRFSAERLKGVDSTLKIQPAELGDSAVYLCASSLAGGSNEQFFGPGTRLTVL.

This clonotype was counted ten times or more. The chain couples TRBV7-2 to TRBJ2-1, with D possibly TRBD2 on 6 matching bases. Between the trimmed V and J ends, which lost 3 bases and 3 bases, there was a span of 18 bases. The germline V gene has CDR1 SGHTA and CDR2 FQGNSA. The CDR3 spans 17 residues. The CDR3 is CASSLGYVAEIYNEQFF. CDR3 nucleotides: TGTGCCAGCAGCTTGGGGTACGTAGCGGAGATCTACAATGAGCAGTTCTTC.

The sample holds many counts of this clonotype. This chain uses TRBV2 with TRBJ1-1, with a tentative D call TRBD1 (5 bases). Germline V gene sequence: CDR1 SNHLY, CDR2 FYNNEI. Between the trimmed V and J ends, which lost 4 bases and 3 bases, there was a span of 21 bases. There are 17 residues in the CDR3. In DNA, the CDR3 is TGTGCCAGCAGTGGGGGCAGACTTGTCCTAGGGGACACTGAAGCTTTCTTT. Translation: CASSGGRLVLGDTEAFF.

The chain links TRBV4-2 to TRBJ2-1, with TRBD2 identical over 7 bases. The V gene's germline CDR1 is LGHNA and CDR2 YNFKEQ. V was clipped by 4 bases and J by 1 base; unmatched bases: 22. The length of the CDR3 is 21 residues. For the CDR3, the DNA is TGTGCCAGCAGCCTGACACCTGTTACGAGCCTAGGACTAGAATCCTACAATGAGCAGTTCTTC. It encodes CASSLTPVTSLGLESYNEQFF.

This clonotype was counted at least ten times. The chain couples TRBV28 to TRBJ2-7; D is unclear. The CDR3 covers 13 residues. CDR1 is MDHEN, CDR2 SYDVKM, per germline. Trimming stripped 8 bases from V and 2 bases from J, with 13 bases between. The CDR3 region has the DNA TGTGCCAGCGATTCACCCATAACCTACGAGCAGTACTTC. It yields the protein CASDSPITYEQYF.